These 25 T cell receptor beta chains originate from one sample sequenced in a study of blood T cell repertoires in COVID-19. Only in-frame clones appear in the TCRdb table, and some are missing; sequencing was by immunoSEQ multiplex PCR. The sample yields about 220,000 clones, around four fifths seen once. Specimen: peripheral blood. The source of these receptors is a woman aged 55-69 years who had recovered from COVID-19.

This rearrangement joins TRBV2 to TRBJ1-1; the match to TRBD1 covers 9 bases. CDR1 and CDR2 (germline): SNHLY, FYNNEI. CDR3 length: 18 amino acids. V trimming: 6 bases; J trimming: 2 bases; junction bases outside the gene matches: 16. DNA of the CDR3: TGTGCCAGCAGCCCTGGGACAGGGACACTAGATTCTAACACTGAAGCTTTCTTT. As protein: CASSPGTGTLDSNTEAFF.

The table lists this clone with a few counts. J is TRBJ1-3 and V is TRBV7-9; the match to TRBD1 covers 9 bases. V dropped 3 bases and J dropped 2; count of bases not matched to a gene: 5. Germline loops: CDR1 SEHNR, CDR2 FQNEAQ (reference sequence). The CDR3 is made up of 16 amino acids. The CDR3 sequence: CASSFSRTGAGNTIYF. The CDR3 DNA sequence: TGTGCCAGCAGCTTCAGTAGGACAGGGGCTGGAAACACCATATATTTT.

This clone was detected many times. The chain carries TRBV2 and TRBJ2-2, with 12 nucleotides matching TRBD2. The V gene's germline CDR1 is SNHLY and CDR2 FYNNEI. The V and J ends lost 5 bases and 4 bases, in that order; junction bases with no gene match: 5. The CDR3 is made up of 16 amino acids. As DNA, the CDR3 is TGTGCCAGCAGTTATACTAGCGGGGGGTTCACCGGGGAGCTGTTTTTT. This gives the protein CASSYTSGGFTGELFF.

The V call is TRBV11-2, the J call TRBJ1-4; 7 nucleotides agree with TRBD1. This CDR3 is 15 amino acids long. Germline V lookup: CDR1 SGHAT, CDR2 FQNNGV. J gave up 8 bases and V 6 bases, and 12 bases lay outside the gene matches. CDR3 in DNA: TGTGCCAGCAGTTCAACAGGGGAGGATAACGAAAAACTGTTTTTT. Translation gives CASSSTGEDNEKLFF.

This chain links TRBV2 with TRBJ2-5, with 9 bases identical to TRBD2. Per germline, CDR1 SNHLY and CDR2 FYNNEI. The CDR3 consists of 15 residues. The V gene end was trimmed by 4 bases and the J gene end by 3 bases; junction bases not matched to a gene: 6. This chain's CDR3 is CASSGSASGEETQYF. CDR3 DNA: TGTGCCAGCAGTGGATCGGCTAGCGGGGAAGAGACCCAGTACTTC.

V and J are TRBV5-6 and TRBJ1-2; D is unclear. This CDR3 region has 12 residues. Trimming stripped 3 bases from V and 7 bases from J, with 10 bases between. The germline CDR1 and CDR2 sequences are SGHDT and YYEEEE. The CDR3 DNA reads as TGTGCCAGCAGCTCTGGCCGGGGTGGCTACACCTTC. It codes for CASSSGRGGYTF.

V usage is TRBV5-1 and J usage is TRBJ1-1; 10 nucleotides align to TRBD1. Germline CDR1 and CDR2: SGHRS and YFSETQ. CDR3 length: 14 amino acids. V gave up 4 bases and J gave up 8 bases; unmatched junction bases: 8. The CDR3 DNA follows: TGCGCCAGCAGCCCTGGGACAGGGGAGACCGAAGCTTTCTTT. Translation: CASSPGTGETEAFF.

V usage is TRBV5-1 and J usage is TRBJ1-2; the match to TRBD1 covers 8 bases. The CDR3 covers 13 residues. The V gene end was trimmed by 4 bases and the J gene end by 7 bases; junction bases not matched to a gene: 6. Germline CDR1 reads SGHRS; CDR2 reads YFSETQ. CDR3 nucleotide sequence: TGCGCCAGCAGCCCGGGACAGGCCGGTGGCTACACCTTC. Translating it yields CASSPGQAGGYTF. Full variable domain (outside the CDR3, taken from reference TRBV5-1 and TRBJ1-2): KAGVTQTPRYLIKTRGQQVTLSCSPISGHRSVSWYQQTPGQGLQFLFEYFSETQRNKGNFPGRFSGRQFSNSRSEMNVSTLELGDSALYLCASSPGQAGGYTFGSGTRLTVV.

The chain employs TRBV7-2 and TRBJ1-4; maybe TRBD1 (6 bases). CDR1 and CDR2 from the germline V gene are SGHTA and FQGNSA. The CDR3 length is 14 residues. Trimming stripped 5 bases from V and 7 bases from J, with 14 bases between. CDR3 nucleotide sequence: TGTGCCAGCAGCCCCGGGGGGCGGGTTGAAAAACTGTTTTTT. Its translation is CASSPGGRVEKLFF.

The sample holds a few counts of this clone. V is TRBV30 and J is TRBJ1-2, with D maybe TRBD1 (5 bases). Trimming took 4 bases from V and 7 from J, leaving 19 bases between them. This CDR3 spans 14 amino acids. Germline values: CDR1 GTSNPN, CDR2 SVGIG (reference sequence). CDR3 bases: TGTGCCTGGAATAGCCAGGGTGGTTGGGGTGGCTACACCTTC. Its protein product is CAWNSQGGWGGYTF.

The chain couples TRBV27 to TRBJ1-2; D is possibly TRBD1 (5 bases). V lost 6 bases to trimming and J lost 4 bases, with 12 bases between them. This CDR3 comprises 13 residues. Germline lookup yields CDR1 MNHEY and CDR2 SMNVEV (reference sequence). The CDR3 protein is CASRLQGSYGYTF. CDR3 coding DNA: TGTGCCAGCAGACTGCAGGGCAGCTATGGCTACACCTTC.

The V and J genes are TRBV6-5 and TRBJ1-3; 7 nucleotides line up with TRBD1. From germline, CDR1 is MNHEY and CDR2 SVGAGI. The length of the CDR3 is 15 residues. With 2 bases clipped from V and 4 bases from J, the junction kept 5 bases outside the gene matches. The CDR3 loop reads CASSYGGGRGNTIYF. CDR3 DNA sequence: TGTGCCAGCAGTTACGGAGGGGGCAGAGGAAACACCATATATTTT.

The J gene is TRBJ1-1, the V gene TRBV9; weak D call: TRBD1 (6 bases). Germline CDR1 reads SGDLS; CDR2 reads YYNGEE. V lost 4 bases, J lost 2 bases, and 18 bases lay in between. The CDR3 loop spans 16 amino acids. CDR3 sequence reads: CASSPSAGQPNTEAFF. The CDR3 coding sequence is TGTGCCAGCAGCCCATCAGCTGGACAGCCTAACACTGAAGCTTTCTTT.

J is TRBJ2-7 and V is TRBV7-2; no firm D call. Germline values: CDR1 SGHTA, CDR2 FQGNSA. V shed 4 bases and J shed 6 bases, with 16 bases lying between them. CDR3 size: 14 residues. DNA for the CDR3: TGTGCCAGCAGCTACCCGGCCGCTAGGTTCGAGCAGTACTTC. Amino acid sequence: CASSYPAARFEQYF.

The rearrangement joins TRBV19 to TRBJ1-4; D not certain. V lost 3 bases, J lost 8 bases, and 10 bases lay in between. Looked up from germline, CDR1 is LNHDA and CDR2 is SQIVND (reference sequence). The CDR3 has 13 residues. In DNA form, the CDR3 reads TGTGCCAGTAGTATGGCCCCCAGGGAAAAACTGTTTTTT. This sequence encodes CASSMAPREKLFF.

CDR3 protein: CASSILAGGADTGELFF. The CDR3 region has the DNA TGTGCCAGCAGCATACTAGCGGGGGGGGCGGACACCGGGGAGCTGTTTTTT. The rearrangement links TRBV5-4 to TRBJ2-2; 13 bases match TRBD2. Germline V gives CDR1 SGHNT, CDR2 YYREEE (reference sequence). This CDR3 region has 17 residues. The J segment lost 3 bases and the V segment lost 4 bases, leaving 6 bases of the junction unmatched.

The gene calls are TRBV25-1 and TRBJ2-3; no clear D gene. CDR1 and CDR2 from the germline V gene are MGHDK and SYGVNS. Between the trimmed V and J ends, which lost 7 bases and 0 bases, there was a span of 11 bases. The CDR3 totals 14 residues. CDR3 residues: CASMKRTSTDTQYF. DNA of the CDR3: TGTGCCAGCATGAAGAGAACTAGCACAGATACGCAGTATTTT.

V usage is TRBV9 and J usage is TRBJ1-3, with 8 bases identical to TRBD1. The ends lost 2 bases at V and 1 base at J; junction bases unmatched: 8. CDR1 and CDR2 from the germline V gene are SGDLS and YYNGEE. The CDR3 has 17 residues. CDR3 nucleotide sequence: TGTGCCAGCAGCGTCGAGGCAGGGGGCTTATCTGGAAACACCATATATTTT. Translation gives CASSVEAGGLSGNTIYF. Combining the CDR3 with reference TRBV9 and TRBJ1-3 gives the whole variable domain DSGVTQTPKHLITATGQRVTLRCSPRSGDLSVYWYQQSLDQGLQFLIQYYNGEERAKGNILERFSAQQFPDLHSELNLSSLELGDSALYFCASSVEAGGLSGNTIYFGEGSWLTVV.

This clone was counted between two and nine times. This sequence joins TRBV30 and TRBJ1-4; TRBD1 aligns across 8 bases. CDR1 is GTSNPN and CDR2 is SVGIG in the germline V gene (reference sequence). The CDR3 is made up of 14 amino acids. V was pared by 4 bases and J by 7 bases, with 8 bases of the junction left unmatched. This CDR3 is CAWTPTGVVEKLFF. CDR3 in DNA: TGTGCCTGGACCCCGACAGGGGTAGTTGAAAAACTGTTTTTT.

The CDR3 protein is CASSEAEGGTQYF. CDR3 sequence (DNA): TGTGCCAGCAGTGAAGCAGAAGGGGGGACCCAGTACTTC. The chain combines TRBV6-1 with TRBJ2-5; D is possibly TRBD1 (6 bases). Trimming removed 0 bases from V and 7 bases from J, with 9 bases in between. Germline assignment: CDR1 MNHNS and CDR2 SASEGT. This CDR3 has 13 amino acids.

This clone was observed once. This chain uses TRBV4-2 with TRBJ2-2, with D tentatively TRBD2 (7 bases). The length of the CDR3 is 16 residues. Trimming shortened V by 0 bases and J by 1 base, and 9 bases separated the two germline ends. Germline assignment: CDR1 LGHNA and CDR2 YNFKEQ. DNA of the CDR3: TGTGCCAGCAGCCAAGAAGGGGGGGTGAACACCGGGGAGCTGTTTTTT. Residues: CASSQEGGVNTGELFF.

The genes are TRBV2 and TRBJ1-2, with 8 bases that match TRBD1. CDR3 length: 14 residues. V dropped 9 bases and J dropped 6; count of bases not matched to a gene: 12. Germline assignment: CDR1 SNHLY and CDR2 FYNNEI. CDR3 in DNA: TGTGCCAGTCTTTATCAGGGGGCGCAGAATGGCTACACCTTC. It encodes CASLYQGAQNGYTF.

The V call is TRBV6-2 or TRBV6-3, the J call TRBJ2-3; 10 positions agree with TRBD1. Germline CDR1 reads MNHEY; CDR2 reads SVGEGT. This CDR3 contains 16 residues. V trimming: 6 bases; J trimming: 5 bases; junction bases outside the gene matches: 11. In DNA form, the CDR3 reads TGTGCCAGCAGCCACCCCCCGGGGACAGGGGAAGATACGCAGTATTTT. Translation gives CASSHPPGTGEDTQYF.

This chain connects TRBV5-1 to TRBJ2-5, with 12 nucleotides matching TRBD2. The germline CDR1 and CDR2 sequences are SGHRS and YFSETQ. The CDR3 runs to 15 residues. V shed 3 bases, J shed 4 bases, and the junction held 4 bases outside the gene matches. CDR3 region: CASSSSGGASETQYF. The CDR3 DNA sequence: TGCGCCAGCAGCTCTAGCGGGGGGGCCTCAGAGACCCAGTACTTC.

A single count supports this clone. The chain uses TRBV5-8 and TRBJ2-5; 9 nucleotides agree with TRBD2. V shed 0 bases, J shed 9 bases, and the junction held 15 bases outside the gene matches. This CDR3 is built from 17 residues. Germline lookup yields CDR1 SGHTS and CDR2 YDEGEE. CDR3 loop: CASSLGVAGAQEEAQYF. CDR3 nucleotide sequence: TGTGCCAGCAGCTTGGGGGTAGCGGGGGCCCAAGAGGAGGCCCAGTACTTC.